Following are 21 T cell receptor beta chains from one sample sequenced in a study of MAIT cells during Salmonella Paratyphi A infection. For these TCRs, the target antigens are not known. Time point specified: mid-infection, around enteric fever diagnosis. The MAIT cell gate was Valpha7.2+ CD161+ T cells, sorted by flow cytometry. TCRdb re-called the 5' RACE reads with MiXCR, one entry per CDR3 protein. The table records over a thousand distinct CDR3 sequences, less than 70% of them present only once. Study-level findings and limits: MAIT cell TRBV usage was oligoclonal, favouring TRBV20 and TRBV6, and apparently unchanged by infection.

The starting material was MAIT cells from blood, obtained at the middle sampling point of the challenge study. The receptors here all came from a person between 18 and 70 years old who was deliberately infected with Salmonella Paratyphi A in a paratyphoid fever challenge study.

The rearrangement joins TRBV6-1 to TRBJ1-6; TRBD1 might be the D (5 bases). V dropped 3 bases and J dropped 9 bases, with 9 bases sitting between them. The V gene's germline CDR1 is MNHNS and CDR2 SASEGT. This CDR3 comprises 13 residues. The CDR3 region is CASSDREPSPLHF. As DNA, the CDR3 is TGTGCCAGCAGTGACAGGGAGCCTTCACCCCTCCACTTT.

The chain couples TRBV4-2 to TRBJ2-5; 9 positions agree with TRBD1. Germline lookup yields CDR1 LGHNA and CDR2 YNFKEQ. CDR3 length: 15 amino acids. The V and J ends lost 6 bases and 5 bases, in that order; junction bases with no gene match: 10. CDR3 residues: CASRSTGGDVETQYF. The CDR3 DNA follows: TGTGCCAGCAGGTCGACAGGGGGAGACGTGGAGACCCAGTACTTC.

Comment on this clonotype: This CDR3 fails to terminate in the conserved phenylalanine or tryptophan, so it likely reflects a read error. No DNA is shown, since the ends of the CDR3 on it are uncertain; the CDR3 is the one TCRdb lists. The V and J genes are TRBV4-3 and TRBJ2-5. Germline V gene data show CDR1 as LGHNA and CDR2 as YSLEER. The CDR3 is 10 residues long, ends included. CDR3 amino acids: CASSQETKYG.

The table lists this clonotype with a few counts. Because the CDR3 is missing its conserved closing phenylalanine or tryptophan, this is likely a read error. It is unclear where the CDR3 begins or ends on the DNA, so no DNA is shown, and the CDR3 is as TCRdb lists it. This CDR3 is CASSYEGEREKRKG. The chain carries TRBV6-9 and TRBJ1-6; the table's D call, TRBD1, has no DNA check behind it. CDR1 and CDR2 from the germline V gene are MNHGY and SVAAGI. The CDR3 sequence runs 14 residues, both termini included.

A remark on this clonotype: A read error is likely, as this CDR3 ends without the conserved phenylalanine or tryptophan. The DNA is omitted, as the CDR3 cannot be located on it reliably, and the CDR3 follows TCRdb's listing. The CDR3 sequence is CSARDHRSGDVGEKEG. The chain couples TRBV20-1 to TRBJ2-7; the listed D gene, TRBD2, was not tested against the DNA. The CDR3 has 16 amino acids, counting both end residues. Germline CDR1 and CDR2: DFQATT and SNEGSKA (reference sequence).

V gene TRBV20-1 combines with J gene TRBJ1-1; TRBD1 aligns across 9 bases. With 6 bases clipped from V and 2 bases from J, the junction kept 16 bases outside the gene matches. The CDR3 totals 17 residues. Germline lookup yields CDR1 DFQATT and CDR2 SNEGSKA (reference sequence). The CDR3: CSASSDRPGQGNTEAFF. The CDR3 DNA is TGCAGTGCCAGCAGTGACCGGCCGGGACAGGGAAACACTGAAGCTTTCTTT.

On this clonotype itself: Because the CDR3's place on the DNA is in doubt, the DNA is left out and the CDR3 is given as listed by TCRdb. The chain couples TRBV7-3 to TRBJ2-7; the DNA was not compared with TRBD2, the D call given in the table. Germline V gene lookup returns CDR1 SGHTA and CDR2 FQGTGA. The CDR3 length is 21 residues, termini included. The CDR3 protein is CASSFYICSARGGGDSYEQYF.

Details on this clonotype: It is likely a read error, because the conserved phenylalanine at the end of the CDR3 is missing. Because the CDR3's place on the DNA is in doubt, the DNA is left out and the CDR3 is given as listed by TCRdb. The CDR3 is CSARAGEPSGPPEEKEG. The chain recombines TRBV20-1 with TRBJ2-7; the table's TRBD2 call for D was not verified on the DNA. Germline lookup yields CDR1 DFQATT and CDR2 SNEGSKA (reference sequence). The CDR3 numbers 17 amino acids, ends counted.

Details on this clonotype: Lacking the conserved final phenylalanine or tryptophan, this CDR3 likely reflects a read error. The V call is TRBV4-2, the J call TRBJ2-2; D is undetermined. The germline gives CDR1 LGHNA, CDR2 YNFKEQ. The CDR3 loop spans 14 amino acids. V was shortened by 0 bases and J by 3 bases, with 5 bases between the two germline ends. CDR3 sequence reads: CASSQDGDTGELFV. CDR3 nucleotides: TGTGCCAGCAGCCAAGATGGGGACACCGGGGAGCTGTTTGTT.

The sample holds a few counts of this clonotype. The chain recombines TRBV30 with TRBJ1-4; 8 nucleotides agree with TRBD1. The trim removed 0 bases at V and 4 bases at J, leaving 10 bases unmatched. Per the germline V gene, CDR1 is GTSNPN and CDR2 is SVGIG (reference sequence). The CDR3 spans 17 residues. Here the CDR3 DNA reads TGTGCCTGGAGTGTATTGAGTAACGGACAGGGTAATGAAAAACTGTTTTTT. It yields the protein CAWSVLSNGQGNEKLFF. Based on the CDR3 plus reference TRBV30 and TRBJ1-4, the full variable domain is SQTIHQWPATLVQPVGSPLSLECTVEGTSNPNLYWYRQAAGRGLQLLFYSVGIGQISSEVPQNLSASRPQDRQFILSSKKLLLSDSGFYLCAWSVLSNGQGNEKLFFGSGTQLSVL.

Notes on this clonotype: Because the CDR3 is missing its conserved closing phenylalanine or tryptophan, this is likely a read error. The limits of the CDR3 on the DNA are not certain, so only TCRdb's listed CDR3 is given. The V gene is TRBV6-5, the J gene TRBJ2-7; the DNA was not used to check the table's D call, TRBD1. The germline V gene has CDR1 MNHEY and CDR2 SVGAGI. The CDR3 extends over 19 residues, inclusive of both ends. The CDR3 spells CASSYSIFGQDGSPTSSTL.

This chain's CDR3 is CSARRRDNEQFF. The DNA for the CDR3 is TGCAGTGCTAGAAGGAGAGACAATGAGCAGTTCTTC. The V and J genes are TRBV20-1 and TRBJ2-1; no definite D call. V was shortened by 2 bases and J by 5 bases, with 7 bases between the two germline ends. The germline V gene has CDR1 DFQATT and CDR2 SNEGSKA (reference sequence). The CDR3 totals 12 residues.

This clonotype is categorized as large. The J gene is TRBJ2-1, the V gene TRBV6-4; TRBD2 matches 8 bases. Looked up from germline, CDR1 is MRHNA and CDR2 is SNTAGT. The CDR3 consists of 15 residues. Trimming at V came to 3 bases and at J to 2 bases, leaving 3 bases not matched to a gene. The CDR3 region is CASSESSGTYNEQFF. The CDR3 DNA is TGTGCCAGCAGTGAAAGTAGCGGGACCTACAATGAGCAGTTCTTC.

This clonotype was found once. This likely comes from a read error, as the CDR3 has no conserved phenylalanine or tryptophan at its end. Because the CDR3's place on the DNA is in doubt, the DNA is left out and the CDR3 is given as listed by TCRdb. The chain uses TRBV15 and TRBJ1-2. CDR1 LNHNV and CDR2 YYDKDF come from the germline V gene (reference sequence). Counting both end residues, the CDR3 totals 15 amino acids. CDR3 protein: CATSRDLEGIDGEKG.

The chain recombines TRBV6-5 with TRBJ2-5; no clear D. In germline, CDR1 is MNHEY, CDR2 SVGAGI. V was pared by 6 bases and J by 3 bases, with 11 bases between. The CDR3 runs 13 residues. The CDR3 nucleotides are TGTGCCAGCAGCCGGGTGGTGGAAGAGACCCAGTACTTC. It translates to CASSRVVEETQYF.

By frequency in the sample, this clonotype is hyperexpanded. The V and J genes are TRBV20-1 and TRBJ2-5; 7 bases match TRBD2. Germline V gene data show CDR1 as DFQATT and CDR2 as SNEGSKA (reference sequence). The ends lost 0 bases at V and 1 base at J; junction bases unmatched: 2. The CDR3 has 14 residues. CDR3 in DNA: TGCAGTGCTAGAGATGGGGGGGGCCAAGAGACCCAGTACTTC. It encodes CSARDGGGQETQYF.

V and J are TRBV4-2 and TRBJ2-2; 7 nucleotides agree with TRBD2. The CDR3 is made up of 16 amino acids. Germline V gene sequence: CDR1 LGHNA, CDR2 YNFKEQ. V lost 0 bases, J lost 6 bases, and 7 bases stayed unmatched. CDR3 residues: CASSQEIELAAGELFF. DNA for the CDR3: TGTGCCAGCAGCCAAGAGATAGAGCTAGCGGCCGGGGAGCTGTTTTTT.

To note about this clonotype: This likely comes from a read error, as the CDR3 has no conserved phenylalanine or tryptophan at its end. The DNA is left out, because the CDR3 cannot be placed on it with certainty; the CDR3 is given as TCRdb lists it. V is TRBV4-2 and J is TRBJ1-1; the tabulated D call, TRBD1, remains unverified against the DNA. The CDR3 has 15 residues if both end residues are counted. CDR1 LGHNA and CDR2 YNFKEQ come from the germline V gene. CDR3 amino acids: CASSPQGERGKEEGG.

The gene calls are TRBV20-1 and TRBJ2-7; D might be TRBD2 (5 bases). This CDR3 spans 15 amino acids. Trimming stripped 0 bases from V and 3 bases from J, with 15 bases between. Germline values: CDR1 DFQATT, CDR2 SNEGSKA (reference sequence). The chain's CDR3 is CSARDHRSGDYEQYF. CDR3 nucleotide sequence: TGCAGTGCTAGAGACCACCGATCCGGGGACTACGAGCAGTACTTC.

The J gene is TRBJ2-1, the V gene TRBV6-4; the match to TRBD2 covers 9 bases. V lost 3 bases, J lost 5 bases, and 2 bases stayed unmatched. Germline assignment: CDR1 MRHNA and CDR2 SNTAGT. CDR3 length equals 14 residues. This CDR3 reads CASSEAGGHNEQFF. The CDR3 DNA sequence: TGTGCCAGCAGTGAAGCGGGGGGACACAATGAGCAGTTCTTC.

The chain has TRBV6-4 and TRBJ2-1; D is perhaps TRBD2 (6 bases). Germline assignment: CDR1 MRHNA and CDR2 SNTAGT. The V and J ends lost 0 bases and 8 bases respectively, with 14 bases between them. The CDR3 length is 15 residues. Here the CDR3 reads CASSDSREAGHEQFF. DNA of the CDR3: TGTGCCAGCAGTGACTCGAGGGAGGCAGGGCATGAGCAGTTCTTC.